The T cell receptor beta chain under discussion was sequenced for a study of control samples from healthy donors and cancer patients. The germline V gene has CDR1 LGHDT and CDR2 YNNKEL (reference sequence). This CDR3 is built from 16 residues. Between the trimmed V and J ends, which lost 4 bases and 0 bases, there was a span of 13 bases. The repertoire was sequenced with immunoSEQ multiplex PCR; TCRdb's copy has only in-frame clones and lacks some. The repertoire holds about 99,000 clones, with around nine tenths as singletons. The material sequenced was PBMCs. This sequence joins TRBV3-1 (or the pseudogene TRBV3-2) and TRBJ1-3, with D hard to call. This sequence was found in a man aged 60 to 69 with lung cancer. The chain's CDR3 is CASSPSQIPSGNTIYF. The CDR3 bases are TGTGCCAGCAGCCCCTCACAGATCCCCTCTGGAAACACCATATATTTT.